The 16 T cell receptor beta chains below come from one sample, sequenced in a study of blood T cells in healthy people across ages. Primed by a sample-barcoded 5' primer and a J-beta primer mix, a second PCR proceeded for roughly 6 to 12 cycles. Each CDR3 protein is one row after TCRdb ran MiXCR on the 5' RACE reads. The sample lists 750,000 or so distinct CDR3 sequences, approximately 25% occurring once. These data also featured in a second study, about T cells of mothers and their children.

Sequencing was done on a sample of blood. These receptors were obtained from a boy between 5 and 17 years old in good health.

This clonotype has just a few counts. The chain couples TRBV6-2 or TRBV6-3 to TRBJ2-5; D tentatively fits TRBD1 or TRBD2 (6 bases each). The J call may be mistaken, given a closer DNA end match to TRBJ2-7. The CDR3 spans 14 residues. Germline V gives CDR1 MNHEY, CDR2 SVGEGT. As DNA, the CDR3 is TGTGCCAGCAGTTACGTCGGGGGCGTGTACGAGCAGTACTTC. Translation gives CASSYVGGVYEQYF.

The chain carries TRBV29-1 and TRBJ1-1; D unresolved. V lost 1 base and J 6 bases, leaving 12 bases between the germline ends. Looked up from germline, CDR1 is SQVTM and CDR2 is ANQGSEA. This CDR3 region has 13 residues. CDR3: CSVEGQIGAEAFF. The CDR3 DNA reads as TGCAGCGTTGAAGGTCAAATTGGGGCTGAAGCTTTCTTT.

The sample holds a few counts of this clonotype. V gene TRBV29-1 combines with J gene TRBJ1-1, with D perhaps matching TRBD1 (6 bases). Germline V gene lookup returns CDR1 SQVTM and CDR2 ANQGSEA. The CDR3 is made up of 12 amino acids. The CDR3 nucleotides are TGCAGTGGAGAGGGGGAGTACACTGAAGCTTTCTTT. Translating gives CSGEGEYTEAFF. The complete variable domain, with remaining parts taken from reference TRBV29-1 and TRBJ1-1, reads SAVISQKPSRDICQRGTSLTIQCQVDSQVTMMFWYRQQPGQSLTLIATANQGSEATYESGFVIDKFPISRPNLTFSTLTVSNMSPEDSSIYLCSGEGEYTEAFFGQGTRLTVV.

This chain joins TRBV4-1 and TRBJ2-7, with D maybe TRBD1 (5 bases). The CDR3 contains 15 residues. The V end was cut by 1 base, the J end by 3 bases, with 13 bases between. Germline V CDR1 and CDR2: MGHRA, YSYEKL. This CDR3 is CASSQGGRDNYEQYF. CDR3 coding DNA: TGCGCCAGCAGCCAAGGCGGCAGGGATAACTACGAGCAGTACTTC.

The V call is TRBV25-1, the J call TRBJ1-6; a possible D gene is TRBD1 (6 bases). Per germline, CDR1 MGHDK and CDR2 SYGVNS. Deletions cut 0 bases from V and 9 bases from J, with 9 bases between. The CDR3 loop spans 14 amino acids. CDR3 sequence (DNA): TGTGCCAGCAGTGAATATACGACAGGTTCACCCCTCCACTTT. It encodes CASSEYTTGSPLHF.

This rearrangement joins TRBV15 to TRBJ1-4; possible D gene TRBD1, 5 bases. CDR3 length equals 15 residues. The V gene's germline CDR1 is LNHNV and CDR2 YYDKDF (reference sequence). V was clipped by 2 bases and J by 4 bases, with 11 bases between them. This chain's CDR3 is CATSRRDSGNEKLFF. The CDR3 nucleotides are TGTGCCACCAGCAGACGGGACTCCGGTAATGAAAAACTGTTTTTT.

The V gene is TRBV3-1, the J gene TRBJ2-7, with D possibly being TRBD2 (5 bases). Trimming took off 4 bases at V and 2 bases at J, with 12 bases between the two ends. The germline gives CDR1 LGHDT, CDR2 YNNKEL (reference sequence). This CDR3 has 14 residues. The CDR3 protein is CASSRSLVAYEQYF. As DNA, the CDR3 is TGTGCCAGCAGCCGGTCACTAGTGGCCTACGAGCAGTACTTC.

This rearrangement joins TRBV2 to TRBJ2-4; D uncertain. The ends were cut back, 3 bases at V and 2 bases at J, with 11 bases in the middle. This CDR3 region has 15 residues. The V gene's germline CDR1 is SNHLY and CDR2 FYNNEI. The CDR3 region has the DNA TGTGCCAGCAGTGATCTCGCCAGGACCAAAAACATTCAGTACTTC. This translates into CASSDLARTKNIQYF.

J is TRBJ2-1 and V is TRBV29-1; the D is unclear. Germline-derived CDR1 and CDR2 are SQVTM and ANQGSEA. The V gene lost 1 base and the J gene lost 6 bases, with 7 bases spanning the gap. The CDR3 consists of 12 residues. DNA for the CDR3: TGCAGCGTTGAAGGAAAGGGCAATGAGCAGTTCTTC. Residues: CSVEGKGNEQFF.

This sequence joins TRBV29-1 and TRBJ2-3, with a weak D call TRBD1 (5 bases). The V end was cut by 4 bases, the J end by 5 bases, with 13 bases between. Germline CDR1 is SQVTM and CDR2 is ANQGSEA. The CDR3 consists of 13 residues. The CDR3: CSVVEAREDTQYF. CDR3 coding DNA: TGCAGCGTTGTAGAAGCCAGGGAAGATACGCAGTATTTT.

This clonotype was seen a single time. CDR3 coding DNA: TGTGCCAGCAGCGCAGACAGGGCTGGCTACACCTTC. Its protein is CASSADRAGYTF. V usage is TRBV2 and J usage is TRBJ1-2; 7 nucleotides align to TRBD1. Germline lookup yields CDR1 SNHLY and CDR2 FYNNEI. The J segment lost 7 bases and the V segment lost 6 bases, leaving 5 bases of the junction unmatched. CDR3 length: 12 amino acids.

This clonotype has a handful of counts. The chain links TRBV5-1 to TRBJ2-5; weak D call: TRBD1 (5 bases). Germline V gene data show CDR1 as SGHRS and CDR2 as YFSETQ. V gave up 8 bases and J gave up 2 bases, with 13 bases separating them. This CDR3 region has 13 residues. As DNA, the CDR3 is TGCGCCAGTACCGGACACCTTCAAGAGACCCAGTACTTC. This codes for CASTGHLQETQYF.

This clonotype occurred a few times. V gene TRBV5-1 combines with J gene TRBJ2-1, with D perhaps matching TRBD1 (5 bases). With the DNA end fitting TRBJ2-5 better, the J assignment may be wrong. The CDR3 length is 14 residues. Looked up from germline, CDR1 is SGHRS and CDR2 is YFSETQ. As DNA, the CDR3 is TGCGCCAGCAGCTTTTACAGGAGAAAAGAGACCCAGTACTTC. Its translation is CASSFYRRKETQYF.

This clonotype was observed a few times. The J gene is TRBJ2-5, the V gene TRBV11-2; TRBD1 is a possible D gene (5 bases). CDR1 and CDR2 (germline): SGHAT, FQNNGV. V was shortened by 6 bases and J by 5 bases, with 22 bases between the two germline ends. The length of the CDR3 is 16 residues. CDR3 bases: TGTGCCAGCAGGCGCCTTGGGGCAGGGATCTTTGAGACCCAGTACTTC. Translation gives CASRRLGAGIFETQYF.

This clonotype was seen only a few times. The chain recombines TRBV20-1 with TRBJ2-7, with D unclear. Trimming took 0 bases from V and 2 from J, leaving 11 bases between them. The CDR3 is made up of 14 amino acids. Germline V lookup: CDR1 DFQATT, CDR2 SNEGSKA (reference sequence). The CDR3 here is CSARDLGGPYEQYF. The CDR3 DNA is TGCAGTGCTAGAGATTTAGGCGGACCCTACGAGCAGTACTTC.

This clonotype was detected a few times. This rearrangement joins TRBV9 to TRBJ2-3, with D possibly matching TRBD2 (5 bases). CDR3 size: 14 residues. Germline V gives CDR1 SGDLS, CDR2 YYNGEE. V lost 0 bases, J lost 4 bases, and 9 bases lay in between. CDR3 bases: TGTGCCAGCAGCGTAGGCGGGTTCGCAGATACGCAGTATTTT. This encodes CASSVGGFADTQYF.